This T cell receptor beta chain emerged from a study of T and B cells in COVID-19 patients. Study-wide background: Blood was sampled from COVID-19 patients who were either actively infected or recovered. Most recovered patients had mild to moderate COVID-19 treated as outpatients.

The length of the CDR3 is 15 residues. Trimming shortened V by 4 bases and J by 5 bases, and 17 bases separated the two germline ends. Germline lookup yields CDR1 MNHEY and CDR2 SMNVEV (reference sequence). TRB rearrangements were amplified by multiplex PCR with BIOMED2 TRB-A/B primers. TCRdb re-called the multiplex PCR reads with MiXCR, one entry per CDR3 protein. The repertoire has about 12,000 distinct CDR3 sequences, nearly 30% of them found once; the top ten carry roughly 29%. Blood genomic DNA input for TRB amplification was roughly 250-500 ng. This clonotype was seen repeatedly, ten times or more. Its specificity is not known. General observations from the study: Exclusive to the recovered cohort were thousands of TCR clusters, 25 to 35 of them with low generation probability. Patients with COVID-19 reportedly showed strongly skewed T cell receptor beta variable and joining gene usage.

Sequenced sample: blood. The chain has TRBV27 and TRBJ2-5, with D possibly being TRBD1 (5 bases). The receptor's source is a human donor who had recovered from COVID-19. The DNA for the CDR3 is TGTGCCAGCAGTTCCCCGCATACAGGCTGGGAGACCCAGTACTTC. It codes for CASSSPHTGWETQYF.